The 20 T cell receptor beta chains below all came from one sample that was sequenced in a study of blood T cells in healthy people across ages. Alongside a J-beta primer mix, a sample-barcoded 5' primer served in a second PCR lasting 7 to 11 cycles. From the 5' RACE reads, TCRdb called clonotypes with MiXCR, one entry per CDR3 protein. The top ten hold around 15% of the sample, which has about a million distinct CDR3 sequences, under 50% seen once. Sequences were obtained from blood. Every receptor here comes from a man younger than 45 in good health.

A remark on this clonotype: Just one base apart from a much larger clone, this may be a read error. CDR3 sequence reads: CASSQDGYTEYF. The CDR3 nucleotides are TGTGCCAGCAGCCAAGACGGTTATACGGAGTATTTT. The rearrangement uses TRBV3-1 and TRBJ2-3, with no clear D. Germline lookup yields CDR1 LGHDT and CDR2 YNNKEL (reference sequence). The CDR3 contains 12 residues.

This clonotype was seen a handful of times. This chain connects TRBV24-1 to TRBJ2-3; D is uncertain. Germline lookup yields CDR1 KGHDR and CDR2 SFDVKD. The length of the CDR3 is 14 residues. The V end was cut by 3 bases, the J end by 1 base, with 7 bases between. In nucleotides, the CDR3 is TGTGCCACCAGTGATACCCCCCGCACAGATACGCAGTATTTT. It is translated as CATSDTPRTDTQYF.

On this clonotype: Germline is not matched at one junction end, which may reflect a read error. In DNA form, the CDR3 reads TGCGCCAGCAGCGCAGTAAACATTGAAGCTTTCTTT. This translates into CASSAVNIEAFF. The V call is TRBV5-1, the J call TRBJ1-1; D remains ambiguous. Per the germline V gene, CDR1 is SGHRS and CDR2 is YFSETQ. This CDR3 contains 12 residues.

The genes are TRBV28 and TRBJ2-4, with 7 bases identical to TRBD2. The V gene's germline CDR1 is MDHEN and CDR2 SYDVKM. The J segment lost 8 bases and the V segment lost 4 bases, leaving 5 bases of the junction unmatched. The CDR3 has 13 residues. The CDR3 bases are TGTGCCAGCAGTTGGGGGGGTTTTGACATTCAGTACTTC. It yields the protein CASSWGGFDIQYF.

The rearrangement uses TRBV28 and TRBJ2-7; D assignment may be TRBD1 or TRBD2 (5 bases each). V lost 8 bases to trimming and J lost 8 bases, with 19 bases between them. The CDR3 has 13 amino acids. CDR1 is MDHEN, CDR2 SYDVKM, per germline. CDR3 sequence (DNA): TGTGCCAGCTCAGAGAGGGGACCCAGTAAGCAGTACTTC. Its translation: CASSERGPSKQYF.

V usage is TRBV10-2 and J usage is TRBJ1-2; 7 bases are a match to TRBD1. The CDR3 is made up of 15 amino acids. Trimming at V came to 6 bases and at J to 8 bases, leaving 15 bases not matched to a gene. Germline V gene sequence: CDR1 WSHSY, CDR2 SAAADI. CDR3: CASRPLDRESGGYTF. The CDR3 nucleotides read TGCGCCAGCAGGCCCCTAGACAGGGAATCTGGGGGCTACACCTTC.

This clonotype was counted a few times. The chain joins TRBV6-1 to TRBJ1-1; 8 positions agree with TRBD1. The germline gives CDR1 MNHNS, CDR2 SASEGT. The CDR3 extends over 15 amino acids. J gave up 5 bases and V 5 bases, and 10 bases lay outside the gene matches. In nucleotides, the CDR3 is TGTGCCAGCAGTTCCGGGACAGGCCTTAGGACTGAAGCTTTCTTT. Protein: CASSSGTGLRTEAFF.

The rearrangement uses TRBV7-3 and TRBJ2-1, with D perhaps TRBD1 or TRBD2 (5 bases each). Trimming removed 3 bases at V and 1 base at J, with 10 bases between. CDR1 is SGHTA, CDR2 FQGTGA, per germline. The CDR3 runs to 15 residues. The DNA of the CDR3 is TGTGCCAGCAGCTTCGAGGGGAAATCCTACAATGAGCAGTTCTTC. Translating it yields CASSFEGKSYNEQFF.

As to this clonotype: The junction departs from germline at one end; a sequencing error may be responsible. This chain connects TRBV27 to TRBJ2-7; no clear D gene. The length of the CDR3 is 13 residues. CDR1 is MNHEY, CDR2 SMNVEV, per germline (reference sequence). CDR3: CVSMGGASYEQYF. Here the CDR3 DNA reads TGTGTCAGCATGGGCGGTGCTTCCTACGAGCAGTACTTC.

This clonotype was seen only a few times. V usage is TRBV29-1 and J usage is TRBJ2-4, with D perhaps being TRBD1 or TRBD2 (5 bases each). With 4 bases removed from V and 11 bases from J, the gap between germline ends came to 12 bases. Germline CDR1 and CDR2: SQVTM and ANQGSEA. There are 11 residues in the CDR3. The CDR3 DNA reads TGCAGCGTTGGGGTGGGGGTTCTTCAGTACTTC. Translated, it gives CSVGVGVLQYF.

This chain joins TRBV12-3 or TRBV12-4 and TRBJ1-2; tentative D call: TRBD1 (6 bases). Between the trimmed V and J ends, which lost 2 bases and 4 bases, there was a span of 14 bases. The CDR3 is 15 amino acids. Here the CDR3 DNA reads TGTGCCAGCAGTTTACCCCCAGCAGGGGCCTATGGCTACACCTTC. Protein: CASSLPPAGAYGYTF.

This clonotype was counted between two and nine times. The rearrangement uses TRBV20-1 and TRBJ2-7; tentatively, D is TRBD1 or TRBD2 (5 bases each). The V gene's germline CDR1 is DFQATT and CDR2 SNEGSKA (reference sequence). Between the trimmed V and J ends, which lost 6 bases and 0 bases, there was a span of 15 bases. The CDR3 is 14 residues long. The CDR3 nucleotides read TGCAGTGCCGAGGGACCATACCGCTCCTACGAGCAGTACTTC. Amino acid sequence: CSAEGPYRSYEQYF.

There are many counts of this clonotype. The V call is TRBV6-6, the J call TRBJ2-3, with a possible D match to TRBD1 (6 bases). V shed 5 bases and J shed 4 bases, with 10 bases lying between them. This CDR3 has 13 amino acids. CDR1 is MNHNY, CDR2 SVGAGI, per germline (reference sequence). The CDR3 DNA reads TGTGCCAGCAGTGTTACAGGGTCAGATACGCAGTATTTT. It encodes CASSVTGSDTQYF.

V usage is TRBV29-1 and J usage is TRBJ2-1; no definite D call. The CDR3 contains 8 residues. In germline, CDR1 is SQVTM, CDR2 ANQGSEA. Trimming took 4 bases from V and 9 from J, leaving 1 base between them. The CDR3: CSVGEQFF. DNA for the CDR3: TGCAGCGTTGGTGAGCAGTTCTTC.

The V and J genes are TRBV29-1 and TRBJ2-1; 12 positions agree with TRBD1. The CDR3 is 12 amino acids. V lost 6 bases to trimming and J lost 15 bases; unmatched junction nucleotides: 9. Per germline, CDR1 SQVTM and CDR2 ANQGSEA. CDR3 bases: TGCAGCGTGCCCGGGACAGGGGGCCACGGGTTCTTC. The encoded protein is CSVPGTGGHGFF.

This chain connects TRBV3-1 to TRBJ1-1; 9 nucleotides align to TRBD1. This CDR3 spans 14 amino acids. V trimming: 4 bases; J trimming: 4 bases; junction bases outside the gene matches: 4. CDR1 and CDR2 (germline): LGHDT, YNNKEL (reference sequence). The CDR3 nucleotides are TGTGCCAGCAGCCGGGACAGGGTGGCCACTGAAGCTTTCTTT. Its translation is CASSRDRVATEAFF. Filled out from reference TRBV3-1 and TRBJ1-1, the complete variable domain reads DTAVSQTPKYLVTQMGNDKSIKCEQNLGHDTMYWYKQDSKKFLKIMFSYNNKELIINETVPNRFSPKSPDKAHLNLHINSLELGDSAVYFCASSRDRVATEAFFGQGTRLTVV.

There are a few counts of this clonotype. The chain has TRBV29-1 and TRBJ2-1; possibly TRBD2 for D (7 bases). Looked up from germline, CDR1 is SQVTM and CDR2 is ANQGSEA. This CDR3 spans 13 amino acids. With 1 base removed from V and 9 bases from J, the gap between germline ends came to 13 bases. The CDR3 coding sequence is TGCAGCGTTGAAGGGGGGGGGCACGTTGAGCAGTTCTTC. Its protein is CSVEGGGHVEQFF.

This chain joins TRBV29-1 and TRBJ1-2; TRBD1 agrees at 10 bases. The germline V gene has CDR1 SQVTM and CDR2 ANQGSEA. The V and J ends lost 3 bases and 5 bases, in that order; junction bases with no gene match: 15. The CDR3 loop spans 17 amino acids. CDR3 sequence: CSVEQAAGTGVEYGYTF. CDR3 sequence (DNA): TGCAGCGTTGAGCAAGCGGCCGGGACAGGGGTCGAGTATGGCTACACCTTC.

The V gene is TRBV20-1, the J gene TRBJ2-1; 8 positions match TRBD1. The J call may be incorrect, as the DNA end agrees better with TRBJ2-7. Germline CDR1 and CDR2: DFQATT and SNEGSKA (reference sequence). The CDR3 spans 17 residues. As DNA, the CDR3 is TGCAGTGCTAGAACCACCCACGACAGGGGATTTGTCAATGAGCAGTACTTC. It translates to CSARTTHDRGFVNEQYF.

This clonotype was counted many times. This chain links TRBV20-1 with TRBJ2-1; 7 bases are a match to TRBD2. CDR3 length: 15 residues. From germline, CDR1 is DFQATT and CDR2 SNEGSKA (reference sequence). V lost 0 bases and J lost 4; bases outside the gene matches: 6. This chain's CDR3 is CSARDPSGNYNEQFF. CDR3 coding DNA: TGCAGTGCTAGAGATCCGAGCGGGAATTACAATGAGCAGTTCTTC.